In this sample, the clone carrying this T cell receptor (beta chain) turned up many times. Its matching antigen is unknown. Coverage ceases 3 residues before the CDR3 finishes, and the germline J gene fills in the end. The data are from a study of T cell clonality in common variable immunodeficiency. Control and CVID samples contributed equal amounts of genomic DNA. Profiled with immunoSEQ multiplex PCR; TCRdb holds only in-frame clones, not every one. The record shows tens of thousands of clones for this sample, with no singletons present. Trimming removed 7 bases at V and 0 bases at J, with 10 bases between. Germline V gene lookup returns CDR1 SGHVS and CDR2 FQNEAQ. The CDR3 loop spans 15 amino acids. Points from the study as a whole: Compared with healthy controls, CVID subjects showed increased TCRbeta clonality, mostly in about a third. In common variable immunodeficiency, TCR beta chains reportedly carried fewer deletions and N-nucleotide insertions. CVID patient heterogeneity limited repertoire-clinical complication correlations.

This sequence originates from a person aged 18 to 75 in good health. Material: peripheral blood mononuclear cells. The chain links TRBV7-8 to TRBJ1-6; tentative D call: TRBD1 (5 bases). CDR3 amino acids: CASNEGLSYNSPLHF. CDR3 DNA, as far as it was read: TGTGCCAGCAATGAGGGGCTCTCCTATAATTCACCC.